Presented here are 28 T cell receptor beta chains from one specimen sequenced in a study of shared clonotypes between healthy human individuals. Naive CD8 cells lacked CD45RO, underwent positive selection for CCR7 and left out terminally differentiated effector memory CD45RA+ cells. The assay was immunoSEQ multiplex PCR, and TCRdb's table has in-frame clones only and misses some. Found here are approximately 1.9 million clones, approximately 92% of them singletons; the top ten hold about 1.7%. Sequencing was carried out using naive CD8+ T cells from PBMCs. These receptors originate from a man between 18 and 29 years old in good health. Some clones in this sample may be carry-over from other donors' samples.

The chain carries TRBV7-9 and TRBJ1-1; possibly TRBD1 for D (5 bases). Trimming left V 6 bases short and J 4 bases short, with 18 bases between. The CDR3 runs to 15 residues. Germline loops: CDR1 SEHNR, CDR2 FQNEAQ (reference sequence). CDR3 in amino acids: CASSPTWGYTTEAFF. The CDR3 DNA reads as TGTGCCAGCAGTCCCACCTGGGGGTACACCACTGAAGCTTTCTTT.

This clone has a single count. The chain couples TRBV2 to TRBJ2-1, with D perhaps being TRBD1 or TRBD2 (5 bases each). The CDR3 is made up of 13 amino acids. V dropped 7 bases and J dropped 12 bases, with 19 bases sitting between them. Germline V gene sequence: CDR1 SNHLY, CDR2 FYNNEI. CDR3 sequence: CASTGTKGLGQFF. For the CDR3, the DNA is TGTGCCAGCACCGGGACCAAAGGTCTGGGGCAGTTCTTC.

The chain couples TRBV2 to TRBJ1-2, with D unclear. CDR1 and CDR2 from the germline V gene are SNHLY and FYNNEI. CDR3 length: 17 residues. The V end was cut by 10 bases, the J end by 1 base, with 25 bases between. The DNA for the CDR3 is TGTGCCAACCTCTCAACTAGAAATATGCAATTTAACTATGGCTACACCTTC. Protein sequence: CANLSTRNMQFNYGYTF.

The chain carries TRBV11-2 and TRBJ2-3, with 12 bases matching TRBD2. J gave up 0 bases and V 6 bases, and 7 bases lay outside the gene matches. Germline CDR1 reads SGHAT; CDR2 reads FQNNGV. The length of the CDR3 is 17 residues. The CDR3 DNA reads TGTGCCAGCAGGCCAAGAACTAGCGGGAGGAGCACAGATACGCAGTATTTT. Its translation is CASRPRTSGRSTDTQYF.

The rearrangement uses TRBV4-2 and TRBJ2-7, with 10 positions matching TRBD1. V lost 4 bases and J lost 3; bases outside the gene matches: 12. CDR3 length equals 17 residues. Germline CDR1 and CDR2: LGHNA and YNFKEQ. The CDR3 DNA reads TGTGCCAGCAGCCCCAACGTTGGGGGGACAGGGGTCTACGAGCAGTACTTC. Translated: CASSPNVGGTGVYEQYF.

CDR3 bases: TGTGCCAGCAGCCGCCCCGGGATAGCTAACTATGGCTACACCTTC. Amino acid sequence: CASSRPGIANYGYTF. The rearrangement joins TRBV28 to TRBJ1-2; D remains unclear. Between the trimmed V and J ends, which lost 6 bases and 0 bases, there was a span of 14 bases. This CDR3 has 15 amino acids. Germline assignment: CDR1 MDHEN and CDR2 SYDVKM.

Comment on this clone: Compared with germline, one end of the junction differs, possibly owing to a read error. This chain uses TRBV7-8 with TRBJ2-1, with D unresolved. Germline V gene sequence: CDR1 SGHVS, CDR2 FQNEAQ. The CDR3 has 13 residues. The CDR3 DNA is TGTGCCAGCAGCCCCACCCTCTACTATGAGCAGTTCTTC. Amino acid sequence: CASSPTLYYEQFF.

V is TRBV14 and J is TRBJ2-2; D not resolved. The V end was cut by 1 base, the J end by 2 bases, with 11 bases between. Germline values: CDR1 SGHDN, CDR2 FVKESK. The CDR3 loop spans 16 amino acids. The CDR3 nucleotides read TGTGCCAGCAGCCAAGCTTCACCAGCAAACACCGGGGAGCTGTTTTTT. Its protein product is CASSQASPANTGELFF.

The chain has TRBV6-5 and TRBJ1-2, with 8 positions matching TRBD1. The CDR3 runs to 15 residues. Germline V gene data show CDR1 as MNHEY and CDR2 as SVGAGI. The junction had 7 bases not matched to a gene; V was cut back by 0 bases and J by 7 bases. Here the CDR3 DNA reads TGTGCCAGCAGTTACTCGCTCACAGGGGGTCGTGGCTACACCTTC. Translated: CASSYSLTGGRGYTF.

This chain's CDR3 is CASKPGLMNQPQHF. CDR3 bases: TGTGCCAGCAAGCCCGGGTTGATGAATCAGCCCCAGCATTTT. J is TRBJ1-5 and V is TRBV6-1; D gene ambiguous. Per germline, CDR1 MNHNS and CDR2 SASEGT. The CDR3 consists of 14 residues. V lost 7 bases, J lost 4 bases, and 14 bases lay in between.

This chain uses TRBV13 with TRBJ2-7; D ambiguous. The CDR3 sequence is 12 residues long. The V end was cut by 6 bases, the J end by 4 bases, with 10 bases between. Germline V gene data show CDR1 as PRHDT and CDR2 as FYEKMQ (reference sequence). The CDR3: CASSKGSYEQYF. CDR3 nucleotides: TGTGCCAGCAGTAAGGGCTCGTACGAGCAGTACTTC. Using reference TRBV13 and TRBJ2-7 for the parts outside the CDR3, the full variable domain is AAGVIQSPRHLIKEKRETATLKCYPIPRHDTVYWYQQGPGQDPQFLISFYEKMQSDKGSIPDRFSAQQFSDYHSELNMSSLELGDSALYFCASSKGSYEQYFGPGTRLTVT.

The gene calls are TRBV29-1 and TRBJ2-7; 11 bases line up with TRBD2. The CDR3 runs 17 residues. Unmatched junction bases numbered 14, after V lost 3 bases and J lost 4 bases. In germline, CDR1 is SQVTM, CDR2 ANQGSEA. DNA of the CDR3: TGCAGCGTTGAGAGGCCCGACCTAACTAGCGGGAGTTACGAGCAGTACTTC. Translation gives CSVERPDLTSGSYEQYF.

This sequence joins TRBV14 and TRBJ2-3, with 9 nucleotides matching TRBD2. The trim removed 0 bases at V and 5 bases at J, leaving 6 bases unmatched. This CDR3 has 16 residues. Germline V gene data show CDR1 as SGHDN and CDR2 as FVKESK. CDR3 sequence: CASSQEPSGIIDTQYF. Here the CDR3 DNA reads TGTGCCAGCAGCCAAGAGCCTAGCGGGATAATAGATACGCAGTATTTT.

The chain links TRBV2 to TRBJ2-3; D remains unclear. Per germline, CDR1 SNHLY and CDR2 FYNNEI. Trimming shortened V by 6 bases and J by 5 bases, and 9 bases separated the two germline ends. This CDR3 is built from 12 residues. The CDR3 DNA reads TGTGCCAGCAGCGAAATCAAAGATACGCAGTATTTT. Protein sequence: CASSEIKDTQYF.

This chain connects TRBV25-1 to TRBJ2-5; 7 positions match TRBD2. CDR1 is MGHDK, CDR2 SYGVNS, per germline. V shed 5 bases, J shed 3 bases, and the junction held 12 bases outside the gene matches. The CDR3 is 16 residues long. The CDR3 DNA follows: TGTGCCAGCAGTCCACGGGGGGTGGCGGGAGAAGAGACCCAGTACTTC. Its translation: CASSPRGVAGEETQYF. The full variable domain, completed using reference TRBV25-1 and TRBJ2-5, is EADIYQTPRYLVIGTGKKITLECSQTMGHDKMYWYQQDPGMELHLIHYSYGVNSTEKGDLSSESTVSRIRTEHFPLTLESARPSHTSQYLCASSPRGVAGEETQYFGPGTRLLVL.

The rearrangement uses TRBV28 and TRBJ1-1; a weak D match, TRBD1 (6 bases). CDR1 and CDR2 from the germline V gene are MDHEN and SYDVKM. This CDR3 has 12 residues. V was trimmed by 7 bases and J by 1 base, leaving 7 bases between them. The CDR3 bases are TGTGCCAGCACGGGACAGAACACTGAAGCTTTCTTT. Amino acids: CASTGQNTEAFF.

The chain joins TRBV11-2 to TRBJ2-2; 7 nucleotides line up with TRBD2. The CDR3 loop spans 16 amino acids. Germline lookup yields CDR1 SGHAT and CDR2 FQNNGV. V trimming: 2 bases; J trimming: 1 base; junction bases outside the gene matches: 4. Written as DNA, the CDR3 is TGTGCCAGCAGCTTATTTGAGCGGGAGAACACCGGGGAGCTGTTTTTT. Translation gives CASSLFERENTGELFF. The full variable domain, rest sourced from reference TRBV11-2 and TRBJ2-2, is EAGVAQSPRYKIIEKRQSVAFWCNPISGHATLYWYQQILGQGPKLLIQFQNNGVVDDSQLPKDRFSAERLKGVDSTLKIQPAKLEDSAVYLCASSLFERENTGELFFGEGSRLTVL.

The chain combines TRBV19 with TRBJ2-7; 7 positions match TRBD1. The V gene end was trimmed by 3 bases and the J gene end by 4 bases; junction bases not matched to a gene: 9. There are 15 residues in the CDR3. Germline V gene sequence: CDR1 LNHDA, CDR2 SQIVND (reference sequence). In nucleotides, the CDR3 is TGTGCCAGTAGTATGCAGACAGGGTTTTTGTACGAGCAGTACTTC. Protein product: CASSMQTGFLYEQYF.

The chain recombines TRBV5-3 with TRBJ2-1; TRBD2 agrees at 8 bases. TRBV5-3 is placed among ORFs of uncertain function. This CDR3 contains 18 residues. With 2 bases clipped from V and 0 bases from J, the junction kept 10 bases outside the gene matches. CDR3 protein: CARSFPGLAPGSYNEQFF. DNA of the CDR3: TGTGCCAGAAGCTTTCCTGGACTAGCCCCGGGCTCCTACAATGAGCAGTTCTTC.

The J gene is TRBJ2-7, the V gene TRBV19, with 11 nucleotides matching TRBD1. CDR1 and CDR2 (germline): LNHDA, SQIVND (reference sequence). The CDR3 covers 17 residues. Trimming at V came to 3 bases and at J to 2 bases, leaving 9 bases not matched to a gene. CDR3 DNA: TGTGCCAGTAGTATGGTCCCGGGACAGGGGGGCCCCTACGAGCAGTACTTC. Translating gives CASSMVPGQGGPYEQYF.

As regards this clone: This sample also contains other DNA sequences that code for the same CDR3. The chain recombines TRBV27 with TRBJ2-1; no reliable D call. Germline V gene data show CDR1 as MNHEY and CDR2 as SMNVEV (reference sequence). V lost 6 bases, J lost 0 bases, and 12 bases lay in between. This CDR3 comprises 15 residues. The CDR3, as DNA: TGTGCCAGCAGCCCCGGGTTAGCCTCCTACAATGAGCAGTTCTTC. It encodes CASSPGLASYNEQFF.

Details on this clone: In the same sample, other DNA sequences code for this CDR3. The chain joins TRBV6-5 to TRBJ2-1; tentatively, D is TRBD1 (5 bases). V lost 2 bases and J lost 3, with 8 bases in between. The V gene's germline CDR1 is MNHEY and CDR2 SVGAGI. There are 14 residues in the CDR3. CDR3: CASSYGQDYNEQFF. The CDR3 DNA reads TGTGCCAGCAGTTACGGACAAGACTACAATGAGCAGTTCTTC.

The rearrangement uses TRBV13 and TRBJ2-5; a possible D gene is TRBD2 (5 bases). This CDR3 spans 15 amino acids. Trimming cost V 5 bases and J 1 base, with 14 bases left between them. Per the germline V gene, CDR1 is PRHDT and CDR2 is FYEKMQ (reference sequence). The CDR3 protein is CASSPRGGPQETQYF. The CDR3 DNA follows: TGTGCCAGCAGCCCCCGGGGTGGACCCCAAGAGACCCAGTACTTC.

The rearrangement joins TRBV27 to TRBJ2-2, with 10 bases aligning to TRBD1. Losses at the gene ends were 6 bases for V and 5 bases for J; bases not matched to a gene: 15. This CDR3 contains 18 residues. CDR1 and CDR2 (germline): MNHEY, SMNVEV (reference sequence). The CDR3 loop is CASRPRRDRGRRTGELFF. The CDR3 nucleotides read TGTGCCAGCAGACCGAGAAGAGACAGGGGGCGACGTACCGGGGAGCTGTTTTTT.

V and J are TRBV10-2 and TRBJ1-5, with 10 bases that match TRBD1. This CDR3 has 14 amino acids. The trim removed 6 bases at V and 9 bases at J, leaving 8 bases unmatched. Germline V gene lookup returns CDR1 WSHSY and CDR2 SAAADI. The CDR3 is CASRRDRGRGPQHF. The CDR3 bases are TGCGCCAGCAGGAGAGACAGGGGGCGCGGGCCCCAGCATTTT.

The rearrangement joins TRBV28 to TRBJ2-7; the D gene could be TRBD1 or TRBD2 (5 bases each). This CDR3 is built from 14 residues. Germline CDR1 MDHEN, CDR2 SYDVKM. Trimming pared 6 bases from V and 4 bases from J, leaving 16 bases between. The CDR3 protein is CASSFPGTLYEQYF. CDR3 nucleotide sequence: TGTGCCAGCAGCTTCCCCGGGACCCTATACGAGCAGTACTTC.

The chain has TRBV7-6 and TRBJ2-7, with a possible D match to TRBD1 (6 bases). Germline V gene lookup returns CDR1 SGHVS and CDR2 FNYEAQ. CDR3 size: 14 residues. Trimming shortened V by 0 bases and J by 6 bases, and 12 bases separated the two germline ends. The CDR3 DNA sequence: TGTGCCAGCAGCTTAGCGTTAGTGGGGGCCGAGCAGTACTTC. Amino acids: CASSLALVGAEQYF.

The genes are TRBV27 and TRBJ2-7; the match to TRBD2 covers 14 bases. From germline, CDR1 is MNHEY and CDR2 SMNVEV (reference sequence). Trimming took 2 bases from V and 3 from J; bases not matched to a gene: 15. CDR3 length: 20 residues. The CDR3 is CASSLQTPGLAGEGDYEQYF. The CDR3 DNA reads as TGTGCCAGCAGTTTACAAACACCGGGACTAGCGGGAGAAGGGGACTACGAGCAGTACTTC.